This TCR beta chain comes out of a study of T-cell memory formation after mild COVID-19. MiXCR was run by TCRdb on the 5' RACE reads, yielding one entry per CDR3 protein. The sample lists fewer than 150,000 distinct CDR3 sequences, over 20% occurring once. Germline CDR1 is MNHEY and CDR2 is SMNVEV (reference sequence). The CDR3 runs to 14 residues. The trim removed 6 bases at V and 8 bases at J, leaving 7 bases unmatched. This chain joins TRBV27 and TRBJ2-1; 10 bases map to TRBD2. The receptor was derived from a man between 18 and 35 years old who had mild COVID-19 (a few samples of this study predate the infection). Cell type and time point are not known. The sample comprised PBMCs or a T cell subset sorted from them (not recorded which). The CDR3 bases are TGTGCCAGCAGCCAGCGGGGGGGCCAGTATGAGCAGTTCTTC. Protein sequence: CASSQRGGQYEQFF.